This T cell receptor beta chain was identified in a study of T cell changes during pregnancy in multiple sclerosis. Clones were sequenced by immunoSEQ multiplex PCR, and TCRdb holds only the in-frame ones, with some missing. Of tens of thousands of clones detected, 85% to 95% appear once; the ten largest clones hold 0.21%. Germline CDR1 reads LNHDA; CDR2 reads SQIVND (reference sequence). The CDR3 has 16 amino acids. Trimming removed 1 base from V and 0 bases from J; junction bases left unmatched: 4. The sample here was CD4+ T cells from peripheral blood mononuclear cells, taken before pregnancy. The source of this sequence is a female donor with multiple sclerosis, enrolled in a pregnancy study. This chain connects TRBV19 to TRBJ1-1, with TRBD1 matching over 8 bases. This CDR3 is CASSIGTGPMNTEAFF. The CDR3 coding sequence is TGTGCCAGTAGTATAGGGACAGGGCCAATGAACACTGAAGCTTTCTTT. The full variable domain, its missing parts supplied by reference TRBV19 and TRBJ1-1, is DGGITQSPKYLFRKEGQNVTLSCEQNLNHDAMYWYRQDPGQGLRLIYYSQIVNDFQKGDIAEGYSVSREKKESFPLTVTSAQKNPTAFYLCASSIGTGPMNTEAFFGQGTRLTVV.